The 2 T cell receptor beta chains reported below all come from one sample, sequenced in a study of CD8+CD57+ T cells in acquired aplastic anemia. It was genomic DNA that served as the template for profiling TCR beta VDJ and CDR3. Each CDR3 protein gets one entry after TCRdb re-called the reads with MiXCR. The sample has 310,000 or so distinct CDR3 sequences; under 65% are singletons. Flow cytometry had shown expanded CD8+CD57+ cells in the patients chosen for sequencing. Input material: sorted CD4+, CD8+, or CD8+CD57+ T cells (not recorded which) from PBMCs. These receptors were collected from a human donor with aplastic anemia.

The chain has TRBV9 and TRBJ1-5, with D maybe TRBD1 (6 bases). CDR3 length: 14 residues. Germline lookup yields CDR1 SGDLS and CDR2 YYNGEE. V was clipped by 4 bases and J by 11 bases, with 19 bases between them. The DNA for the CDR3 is TGTGCCAGCAGCTCACCCGGGGGGCTAGAGACCCAGCATTTT. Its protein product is CASSSPGGLETQHF.

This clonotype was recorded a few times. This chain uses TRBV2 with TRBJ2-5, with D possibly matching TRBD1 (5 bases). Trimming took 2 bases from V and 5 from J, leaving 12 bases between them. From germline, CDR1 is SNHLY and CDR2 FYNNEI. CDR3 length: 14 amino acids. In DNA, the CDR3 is TGTGCCAGCAGTGAAATAGGGGTCGGGGAGACCCAGTACTTC. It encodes CASSEIGVGETQYF.